Here is one T cell receptor (beta chain) with its context. Repertoires were generated with immunoSEQ multiplex PCR, while TCRdb's copy carries only in-frame clones and drops some. The sample shows approximately 150,000 clones, approximately 80% of them seen only once. This entry is derived from a study of blood T cell repertoires in COVID-19. Study overall: The analysed material was cDNA or gDNA that came from T cells, B-cell-depleted T cells, or PBMCs.

V lost 0 bases, J lost 7 bases, and 13 bases lay in between. Germline-derived CDR1 and CDR2 are LNHNV and YYDKDF (reference sequence). This CDR3 region has 15 residues. Sequenced input: PBMCs or T cells enriched from blood (not recorded which). The J gene is TRBJ1-5, the V gene TRBV15, with D possibly being TRBD1 (6 bases). The receptor's source is a woman between 35 and 50 years old who had recovered from COVID-19. In DNA, the CDR3 is TGTGCCACCAGCAGAGATACAGGGCGAGGGCAGCCCCAGCATTTT. This translates into CATSRDTGRGQPQHF.